The 13 T cell receptor beta chains below were found in one sample sequenced in a study of neurological immune-mediated disorders. TCRdb processed the 5' RACE reads anew with MiXCR; each CDR3 protein has one entry. The sample contains roughly 30,000 distinct CDR3 sequences, around 6.3% of which appear only once. The sequencing input was PBMCs. These receptors came from a woman aged 45-59 years in good health.

Ten or more counts support this clonotype. The rearrangement links TRBV20-1 to TRBJ2-3, with 10 bases that match TRBD2. Germline V gives CDR1 DFQATT, CDR2 SNEGSKA (reference sequence). CDR3 length equals 16 residues. Trimming cost V 4 bases and J 2 bases; bases outside gene matches: 9. CDR3 DNA: TGCAGTGCTAAAAGCGGGGGGGCGGAAAACACAGATACGCAGTATTTT. Translated, it gives CSAKSGGAENTDTQYF.

This clonotype was recorded many times. The rearrangement joins TRBV6-6 to TRBJ2-7, with 10 bases that match TRBD1. V gave up 2 bases and J gave up 6 bases; unmatched junction bases: 4. The CDR3 length is 14 residues. From germline, CDR1 is MNHNY and CDR2 SVGAGI (reference sequence). CDR3 in DNA: TGTGCCAGCAGTTACGATGGGACAGGGGCCGAGCAGTACTTC. It is translated as CASSYDGTGAEQYF.

There are many counts of this clonotype. This chain uses TRBV6-6 with TRBJ2-1; 8 bases match TRBD2. The trim removed 4 bases at V and 2 bases at J, leaving 4 bases unmatched. This CDR3 is built from 15 residues. Germline V gene lookup returns CDR1 MNHNY and CDR2 SVGAGI (reference sequence). In DNA, the CDR3 is TGTGCCAGCAGTTCAACTAGCGGTCCCTACAATGAGCAGTTCTTC. It codes for CASSSTSGPYNEQFF.

This clonotype has a handful of counts. V usage is TRBV7-3 and J usage is TRBJ1-1; D may be TRBD1 (5 bases). V was shortened by 6 bases and J by 0 bases, with 11 bases between the two germline ends. The CDR3 has 14 amino acids. The V gene's germline CDR1 is SGHTA and CDR2 FQGTGA. Written as DNA, the CDR3 is TGTGCCAGCAGGAAGGGGTTCATGAACACTGAAGCTTTCTTT. This encodes CASRKGFMNTEAFF.

This clonotype showed up just a few times. This chain links TRBV6-4 with TRBJ2-7; weak D call: TRBD2 (6 bases). The CDR3 runs 15 residues. Trimming cost V 4 bases and J 1 base, with 14 bases left between them. In germline, CDR1 is MRHNA, CDR2 SNTAGT. DNA of the CDR3: TGTGCCAGCAGTGTTGCTCCGGGGGATTCCTACGAGCAGTACTTC. It is translated as CASSVAPGDSYEQYF.

This clonotype has ten or more counts. The rearrangement uses TRBV7-9 and TRBJ2-7, with D maybe TRBD1 (5 bases). The CDR3 is 16 amino acids. Germline values: CDR1 SEHNR, CDR2 FQNEAQ (reference sequence). Between the trimmed V and J ends, which lost 1 base and 5 bases, there was a span of 18 bases. The CDR3 region is CASSLVLGRVYNEQYF. The CDR3 nucleotides are TGTGCCAGCAGCTTAGTGCTGGGCAGGGTTTACAACGAGCAGTACTTC.

This clonotype showed up many times. The chain is built from TRBV29-1 and TRBJ1-2, with 11 bases that match TRBD1. Germline CDR1 SQVTM, CDR2 ANQGSEA. The CDR3 sequence is 11 residues long. The V gene end was trimmed by 8 bases and the J gene end by 7 bases; junction bases not matched to a gene: 3. The CDR3 coding sequence is TGCAGCTCCGGGACAGGGGGTGGCTACACCTTC. It is translated as CSSGTGGGYTF.

This clonotype has more than one count but fewer than ten. The chain couples TRBV28 to TRBJ2-1; D call uncertain. The germline gives CDR1 MDHEN, CDR2 SYDVKM. Trimming stripped 1 base from V and 10 bases from J, with 14 bases between. The CDR3 runs 14 residues. The CDR3 DNA reads as TGTGCCAGCAGTTTATTATCCGGAGTGGGGGAGCAGTTCTTC. This sequence encodes CASSLLSGVGEQFF. Looking up the rest from reference TRBV28 and TRBJ2-1 gives the full variable domain: DVKVTQSSRYLVKRTGEKVFLECVQDMDHENMFWYRQDPGLGLRLIYFSYDVKMKEKGDIPEGYSVSREKKERFSLILESASTNQTSMYLCASSLLSGVGEQFFGPGTRLTVL.

This sequence joins TRBV6-2 or TRBV6-3 and TRBJ1-2, with 7 bases matching TRBD1. CDR1 and CDR2 from the germline V gene are MNHEY and SVGEGT. This CDR3 has 13 amino acids. Trimming cost V 7 bases and J 2 bases; bases outside gene matches: 4. The CDR3 here is CASNPTGNYGYTF. The CDR3 nucleotides are TGTGCCAGCAACCCGACAGGGAACTATGGCTACACCTTC.

This clonotype was recorded many times. The rearrangement joins TRBV5-1 to TRBJ1-2, with TRBD1 matching over 9 bases. Germline CDR1 SGHRS, CDR2 YFSETQ. The CDR3 sequence is 14 residues long. Germline trimming cut 2 bases from V and 6 bases from J; bases unmatched to any gene: 5. DNA of the CDR3: TGCGCCAGCAGCTTCAACCGGGACAGGGATGGCTACACCTTC. This encodes CASSFNRDRDGYTF.

This clonotype was counted at least ten times. This chain uses TRBV5-5 with TRBJ2-7; 9 bases are a match to TRBD1. The CDR3 has 15 amino acids. The V gene's germline CDR1 is SGHKS and CDR2 YYEKEE (reference sequence). With V trimmed by 4 bases and J by 4 bases, 9 bases remained unmatched. CDR3 loop: CASSLDRGRNYEQYF. CDR3 in DNA: TGTGCCAGCAGCCTGGACAGGGGAAGGAATTACGAGCAGTACTTC.

This clonotype was seen ten or more times. The CDR3 DNA reads TGTGCCAGCTCACCGGGGACAGCCGAGGGAGGTGAGCAGTTCTTC. Residues: CASSPGTAEGGEQFF. This chain joins TRBV18 and TRBJ2-1, with D possibly being TRBD1 (7 bases). The germline V gene has CDR1 KGHSH and CDR2 LQKENI. This CDR3 is 15 amino acids long. The V end lost 3 bases, the J end lost 9 bases, and 18 bases lay between the germline ends.

This clonotype counts as medium-sized (0.01 to 0.1%). This chain connects TRBV20-1 to TRBJ2-1; D is uncertain. The CDR3 is made up of 11 amino acids. V dropped 0 bases and J dropped 14 bases, with 11 bases sitting between them. Germline V gene sequence: CDR1 DFQATT, CDR2 SNEGSKA (reference sequence). Here the CDR3 reads CSARDRRSEFF. CDR3 in DNA: TGCAGTGCTAGAGACCGTCGATCGGAGTTCTTC.